This T cell receptor beta chain was identified in a study of T cell responses to AZD1222 COVID-19 vaccine. CDR3 length: 15 amino acids. J was trimmed by 2 bases and V by 6 bases; bases with no gene match: 4. Per the germline V gene, CDR1 is SGHNT and CDR2 is YENEEA. Assay used: immunoSEQ multiplex PCR; TCRdb lists only in-frame clones, some missing. The table lists some 150,000 clones, around 89% of them singletons. V usage is TRBV11-3 and J usage is TRBJ2-2; 9 bases match TRBD1. This sequence originates from an adult in good health. The sequencing here drew on peripheral blood, taken on day 0 of AZD1222 vaccination. CDR3: CASRNRGPNTGELFF. The CDR3 nucleotides read TGTGCCAGCAGGAACAGGGGGCCCAACACCGGGGAGCTGTTTTTT.